This T cell receptor (beta chain) was observed in a study of T cell repertoires in cytomegalovirus infection. In the study overall: CMV epitopes, recently identified HLA-C-restricted and well-studied HLA-B-restricted, were used. In public TCR beta signatures, there were indications of both CMV infection and matching HLA type. Overall study results and limits: CMV carriers with the relevant HLA were identified by cumulative public TCR beta family frequency. Across the ex vivo response, the dominant clonotypes were HLA-C-restricted CMV-specific TCR beta clonotypes.

In TCRdb, the reads were re-called with MiXCR into one record per CDR3 protein. This sample carries a few hundred thousand distinct CDR3 sequences, about 39% of them seen once, and the ten largest clones take more than 40%. About this clonotype: Its antigen is not identified.

The CDR3 runs 14 residues. Germline V gene data show CDR1 as MNHEY and CDR2 as SVGAGI. Trimming removed 6 bases from V and 2 bases from J; junction bases left unmatched: 3. This clonotype was obtained from a human donor in good health (CMV status not recorded). Some clones in this sample may be carry-over from other donors' samples. This specimen consisted of cultured PBMCs, obtained from culture after CMV antigen stimulation. This chain links TRBV6-5 with TRBJ1-3; 8 nucleotides agree with TRBD1. The CDR3 sequence: CASSMTGAGNTIYF. For the CDR3, the DNA is TGTGCCAGCAGCATGACAGGGGCTGGAAACACCATATATTTT.